The 22 T cell receptor beta chains presented below share a single source sample, sequenced in a study of T cell responses to AZD1222 COVID-19 vaccine. TCRdb keeps only in-frame clones here, not all; method: immunoSEQ multiplex PCR. Of around 150,000 clones in the sample, roughly 90% are singletons; the top ten hold around 5.9%. The source was peripheral blood, collected on day 0 of AZD1222 vaccination. All receptors derive from an adult in good health.

On this clone itself: This specimen includes other DNA sequences encoding the same CDR3. The rearrangement links TRBV6-5 to TRBJ1-6; TRBD1 agrees at 7 bases. V shed 8 bases, J shed 6 bases, and the junction held 4 bases outside the gene matches. The CDR3 totals 13 residues. In germline, CDR1 is MNHEY, CDR2 SVGAGI. The DNA of the CDR3 is TGTGCCAGCCGACAGGGCTCTAATTCACCCCTCCACTTT. Protein product: CASRQGSNSPLHF.

The sample holds one count of this clone. The chain couples TRBV7-2 to TRBJ1-2, with TRBD1 as a possible D gene (6 bases). The ends were cut back, 1 base at V and 7 bases at J, with 10 bases in the middle. Germline CDR1 and CDR2: SGHTA and FQGNSA. This CDR3 contains 13 residues. In DNA form, the CDR3 reads TGTGCCAGCAGCTTAGGGGGGGCGGCTGGCTACACCTTC. Translation gives CASSLGGAAGYTF. Based on the CDR3 plus reference TRBV7-2 and TRBJ1-2, the full variable domain is GAGVSQSPSNKVTEKGKDVELRCDPISGHTALYWYRQSLGQGLEFLIYFQGNSAPDKSGLPSDRFSAERTGGSVSTLTIQRTQQEDSAVYLCASSLGGAAGYTFGSGTRLTVV.

The chain joins TRBV5-1 to TRBJ2-1; tentative D call: TRBD1 (6 bases). Germline loops: CDR1 SGHRS, CDR2 YFSETQ. The CDR3 has 17 amino acids. V was shortened by 3 bases and J by 2 bases, with 18 bases between the two germline ends. The CDR3 spells CASSSSLQGIAYNEQFF. CDR3 sequence (DNA): TGCGCCAGCAGCTCTTCTCTACAGGGTATTGCCTACAATGAGCAGTTCTTC.

V and J are TRBV6-2 or TRBV6-3 and TRBJ2-4; D might be TRBD1 (6 bases). The CDR3 runs to 13 residues. In germline, CDR1 is MNHEY, CDR2 SVGEGT. The V end lost 5 bases, the J end lost 7 bases, and 12 bases lay between the germline ends. CDR3 DNA: TGTGCCAGCAGTCGATCCCAGGGGAACATTCAGTACTTC. This codes for CASSRSQGNIQYF.

The chain carries TRBV7-2 and TRBJ1-2; D may be TRBD1 (6 bases). Trimming left V 6 bases short and J 4 bases short, with 27 bases between. Germline V lookup: CDR1 SGHTA, CDR2 FQGNSA. CDR3 size: 18 residues. The CDR3 loop reads CASRTSGAGGIRGYGYTF. In nucleotides, the CDR3 is TGTGCCAGCAGAACCTCCGGAGCGGGGGGCATTAGAGGCTATGGCTACACCTTC.

The chain links TRBV6-5 to TRBJ1-5; no definite D call. Germline CDR1 reads MNHEY; CDR2 reads SVGAGI. V shed 5 bases and J shed 0 bases, with 5 bases lying between them. The CDR3 extends over 13 amino acids. CDR3: CASSPYSNQPQHF. CDR3 nucleotides: TGTGCCAGCAGTCCATATAGCAATCAGCCCCAGCATTTT.

V usage is TRBV3-1 (or the pseudogene TRBV3-2) and J usage is TRBJ1-4, with D maybe TRBD1 (5 bases). The CDR3 totals 12 residues. V lost 0 bases to trimming and J lost 13 bases, with 9 bases between them. Germline V lookup: CDR1 LGHDT, CDR2 YNNKEL (reference sequence). CDR3 protein: CASSQDEGTLFF. The CDR3 DNA reads TGTGCCAGCAGCCAAGATGAGGGGACACTGTTTTTT.

This chain joins TRBV28 and TRBJ2-1; D call uncertain. Germline CDR1 reads MDHEN; CDR2 reads SYDVKM. The ends were cut back, 7 bases at V and 7 bases at J, with 11 bases in the middle. The CDR3 loop spans 12 amino acids. In nucleotides, the CDR3 is TGTGCCAGCACCTTATTGGGAAATGAGCAGTTCTTC. Translation gives CASTLLGNEQFF. Together with reference TRBV28 and TRBJ2-1, the CDR3 gives the full variable domain: DVKVTQSSRYLVKRTGEKVFLECVQDMDHENMFWYRQDPGLGLRLIYFSYDVKMKEKGDIPEGYSVSREKKERFSLILESASTNQTSMYLCASTLLGNEQFFGPGTRLTVL.

The chain is built from TRBV4-3 and TRBJ2-1; 11 bases match TRBD2. The V segment lost 1 base and the J segment 7 bases; nucleotides outside the gene matches: 3. CDR3 size: 15 residues. Germline V gene sequence: CDR1 LGHNA, CDR2 YSLEER. In DNA, the CDR3 is TGCGCCAGCAGCCAAGGGTGGACTAGCGGGAATGAGCAGTTCTTC. This gives the protein CASSQGWTSGNEQFF.

This sequence joins TRBV7-3 and TRBJ1-1; perhaps TRBD1 as D (5 bases). Trimming stripped 2 bases from V and 5 bases from J, with 15 bases between. The CDR3 covers 15 residues. Germline CDR1 and CDR2: SGHTA and FQGTGA. Written as DNA, the CDR3 is TGTGCCAGCAGCTTACGGGGCCCCCGTTATACTGAAGCTTTCTTT. It codes for CASSLRGPRYTEAFF.

The chain joins TRBV28 to TRBJ1-5; D call uncertain. With 0 bases removed from V and 6 bases from J, the gap between germline ends came to 12 bases. This CDR3 has 15 amino acids. CDR1 and CDR2 from the germline V gene are MDHEN and SYDVKM. The CDR3 reads CASSLWTDLSQPQHF. The CDR3, as DNA: TGTGCCAGCAGTTTATGGACGGATCTTAGTCAGCCCCAGCATTTT.

The chain combines TRBV6-6 with TRBJ1-6; TRBD1 matches at 7 bases. Trimming removed 5 bases from V and 11 bases from J; junction bases left unmatched: 6. Germline CDR1 is MNHNY and CDR2 is SVGAGI (reference sequence). The CDR3 sequence is 13 residues long. The CDR3 nucleotides read TGTGCCAGCAGTCGAGGACAGGAGCCACCCCTCCACTTT. As protein: CASSRGQEPPLHF.

The gene calls are TRBV4-3 and TRBJ1-2; perhaps TRBD1 as D (5 bases). CDR3 length equals 15 residues. Germline values: CDR1 LGHNA, CDR2 YSLEER. Trimming left V 0 bases short and J 4 bases short, with 12 bases between. The CDR3 bases are TGCGCCAGCAGCCAAGACGTGGGCGACAGCTATGGCTACACCTTC. It specifies CASSQDVGDSYGYTF.

The CDR3 coding sequence is TGTGCCAGCAGTGTCCCGGACAGGGCCACTGAAGCTTTCTTT. Its protein product is CASSVPDRATEAFF. The J gene is TRBJ1-1, the V gene TRBV28; 8 nucleotides agree with TRBD1. Germline lookup yields CDR1 MDHEN and CDR2 SYDVKM. Trimming at V came to 5 bases and at J to 4 bases, leaving 6 bases not matched to a gene. The CDR3 runs 14 residues.

The CDR3 spells CATSGETGEGYGYTF. The CDR3 bases are TGTGCCACCAGTGGCGAAACGGGGGAGGGGTATGGCTACACCTTC. The V and J genes are TRBV24-1 and TRBJ1-2; D might be TRBD1 (5 bases). This CDR3 is 15 amino acids long. Per the germline V gene, CDR1 is KGHDR and CDR2 is SFDVKD. Trimming removed 5 bases at V and 5 bases at J, with 17 bases between.

With regard to this clone: Compared with germline, one end of the junction differs, possibly owing to a read error. This chain joins TRBV3-1 (or the pseudogene TRBV3-2) and TRBJ1-1; D is possibly TRBD1 (5 bases). The CDR3 has 14 amino acids. The germline gives CDR1 LGHDT, CDR2 YNNKEL (reference sequence). The CDR3 region has the DNA TGTGTCAGCAGCCAAGATAGGGGGAACACTGAAGCTTTCTTT. This codes for CVSSQDRGNTEAFF.

This clone showed up just a few times. V usage is TRBV7-9 and J usage is TRBJ1-2; 10 bases fit TRBD1. V trimming: 6 bases; J trimming: 8 bases; junction bases outside the gene matches: 9. The CDR3 loop spans 14 amino acids. CDR1 SEHNR and CDR2 FQNEAQ come from the germline V gene (reference sequence). CDR3 nucleotides: TGTGCCAGCAGGGCCGGGACAGGGGAGCCCGGCTACACCTTC. Protein product: CASRAGTGEPGYTF.

V usage is TRBV28 and J usage is TRBJ2-2; D might be TRBD1 (5 bases). V gave up 2 bases and J gave up 2 bases, with 6 bases separating them. The V gene's germline CDR1 is MDHEN and CDR2 SYDVKM. CDR3 length: 14 amino acids. CDR3 protein: CASSLRTNTGELFF. The CDR3, as DNA: TGTGCCAGCAGTTTAAGGACAAACACCGGGGAGCTGTTTTTT.

Worth noting for this clone: This sample includes further DNA sequences coding for the same CDR3. The V call is TRBV2, the J call TRBJ2-5; D may be TRBD2 (7 bases). CDR1 is SNHLY and CDR2 is FYNNEI in the germline V gene. This CDR3 region has 13 residues. The CDR3: CASRRGGQETQYF. Written as DNA, the CDR3 is TGTGCGTCAAGAAGGGGGGGGCAAGAGACCCAGTACTTC.

The chain carries TRBV5-1 and TRBJ2-2; 12 nucleotides line up with TRBD2. Trimming took 2 bases from V and 4 from J; bases not matched to a gene: 3. CDR1 is SGHRS and CDR2 is YFSETQ in the germline V gene. CDR3 length: 16 residues. The CDR3 DNA sequence: TGCGCCAGCAGCTTAGGACTAGCGGGATTCACCGGGGAGCTGTTTTTT. Its translation is CASSLGLAGFTGELFF.

The rearrangement uses TRBV3-1 (or the pseudogene TRBV3-2) and TRBJ1-2; 8 bases fit TRBD1. Germline assignment: CDR1 LGHDT and CDR2 YNNKEL (reference sequence). CDR3 size: 16 residues. The ends lost 2 bases at V and 0 bases at J; junction bases unmatched: 5. CDR3 sequence reads: CASSQPGQGANYGYTF. CDR3 bases: TGTGCCAGCAGCCAACCCGGACAGGGAGCTAACTATGGCTACACCTTC.

The genes are TRBV19 and TRBJ2-1, with TRBD2 matching over 8 bases. With 4 bases clipped from V and 4 bases from J, the junction kept 3 bases outside the gene matches. CDR1 and CDR2 (germline): LNHDA, SQIVND (reference sequence). The CDR3 sequence is 14 residues long. The CDR3 nucleotides read TGTGCCAGTAGTAGGACTAGCATTTACAATGAGCAGTTCTTC. Its protein product is CASSRTSIYNEQFF.